The 8 T cell receptor beta chains reported below all come from one sample, sequenced in a study of OX40 agonist ivuxolimab in advanced cancers. The repertoire was sequenced with immunoSEQ multiplex PCR; TCRdb's copy has only in-frame clones and lacks some. The sample lists approximately 25,000 clones, 65% to 85% seen once, with about 17% in the top ten. The sequencing used CD4+ or CD8+ T cells sorted from blood, collected in a trial of the OX40 agonist ivuxolimab. These receptor sequences come from an adult with an advanced solid tumor such as melanoma, head and neck, liver or kidney cancer.

The rearrangement joins TRBV20-1 to TRBJ1-1; no clear D. Per germline, CDR1 DFQATT and CDR2 SNEGSKA (reference sequence). The CDR3 length is 11 residues. V was pared by 5 bases and J by 3 bases, with 7 bases between. CDR3 in DNA: TGCAGTGCTTATTCCCACACTGAAGCTTTCTTT. Residues: CSAYSHTEAFF.

The CDR3 reads CASSLEGYRSPLHF. As DNA, the CDR3 is TGTGCCAGCAGCTTAGAAGGGTATCGGTCACCCCTCCACTTT. The chain couples TRBV7-2 to TRBJ1-6, with D uncertain. Germline values: CDR1 SGHTA, CDR2 FQGNSA. The CDR3 sequence is 14 residues long. The V end was cut by 1 base, the J end by 10 bases, with 11 bases between.

The gene calls are TRBV2 and TRBJ2-5; possibly TRBD2 for D (5 bases). The CDR3 loop spans 11 amino acids. Between the trimmed V and J ends, which lost 7 bases and 11 bases, there was a span of 14 bases. The germline gives CDR1 SNHLY, CDR2 FYNNEI. CDR3 region: CASNEGKEQYF. The CDR3 DNA sequence: TGTGCCAGCAACGAGGGAAAGGAGCAGTACTTC. Based on the CDR3 plus reference TRBV2 and TRBJ2-5, the full variable domain is EPEVTQTPSHQVTQMGQEVILRCVPISNHLYFYWYRQILGQKVEFLVSFYNNEISEKSEIFDDQFSVERPDGSNFTLKIRSTKLEDSAMYFCASNEGKEQYFGPGTRLLVL.

CDR3 coding DNA: TGTGCCACCAGCGGCGTTACAGGGGCCAAAAACATTCAGTACTTC. Its translation: CATSGVTGAKNIQYF. The rearrangement joins TRBV15 to TRBJ2-4; D is possibly TRBD1 (6 bases). The ends were cut back, 5 bases at V and 1 base at J, with 12 bases in the middle. The CDR3 is 15 amino acids. Germline values: CDR1 LNHNV, CDR2 YYDKDF (reference sequence).

The rearrangement joins TRBV5-1 to TRBJ2-7; D possibly corresponds to TRBD1 (6 bases). The CDR3 is made up of 14 amino acids. V was shortened by 1 base and J by 7 bases, with 15 bases between the two germline ends. The germline V gene has CDR1 SGHRS and CDR2 YFSETQ. CDR3 protein: CASSLSSRGWEQYF. As DNA, the CDR3 is TGCGCCAGCAGCTTGTCTTCGAGGGGGTGGGAGCAGTACTTC.

The rearrangement links TRBV5-1 to TRBJ2-1; D gene ambiguous. CDR3 length: 13 residues. V was clipped by 4 bases and J by 7 bases, with 12 bases between them. Germline-derived CDR1 and CDR2 are SGHRS and YFSETQ. CDR3 DNA: TGCGCCAGCAGCCCCCCGGGTCGGAATGAGCAGTTCTTC. This sequence encodes CASSPPGRNEQFF. The full variable domain, in which reference TRBV5-1 and TRBJ2-1 provide the parts outside the CDR3, is KAGVTQTPRYLIKTRGQQVTLSCSPISGHRSVSWYQQTPGQGLQFLFEYFSETQRNKGNFPGRFSGRQFSNSRSEMNVSTLELGDSALYLCASSPPGRNEQFFGPGTRLTVL.

The CDR3 DNA reads as TGTGCCAGTACCCCACAATCTGGGACTCGGGGTACGCAGTATTTT. Protein: CASTPQSGTRGTQYF. The J gene is TRBJ2-3, the V gene TRBV19; possibly TRBD2 for D (6 bases). The CDR3 loop spans 15 amino acids. Germline CDR1 reads LNHDA; CDR2 reads SQIVND (reference sequence). The V end was cut by 7 bases, the J end by 8 bases, with 22 bases between.

The CDR3 DNA reads TGTGCCAGCGGGGGACAGTACCACTACGAGCAGTACTTC. As protein: CASGGQYHYEQYF. The chain carries TRBV2 and TRBJ2-7; 7 bases line up with TRBD1. V trimming: 8 bases; J trimming: 3 bases; junction bases outside the gene matches: 7. CDR1 SNHLY and CDR2 FYNNEI come from the germline V gene. CDR3 size: 13 residues.